This T cell receptor beta chain was sequenced during a study of cytomegalovirus exposure and HLA in healthy donors. With respect to this clone: Its antigen remains unidentified.

Looked up from germline, CDR1 is SGHAT and CDR2 is FQNNGV. V was shortened by 0 bases and J by 8 bases, with 8 bases between the two germline ends. The CDR3 is made up of 13 amino acids. The PCR had 60 Vbeta and 13 Jbeta primers. Clones were sequenced by immunoSEQ multiplex PCR, and TCRdb holds only the in-frame ones, with some missing. The sample consists of fewer than 200,000 clones, more than 80% of them appearing once. Overall study results and limits: The study recorded some 160 TCR beta chains that were cytomegalovirus-associated. Indistinguishable V segments such as TRBV6-2 and TRBV6-3 were excluded. What TCR beta sequences reportedly achieved was accurate prediction of HLA-A and HLA-B alleles in most subjects.

Sequenced material: PBMCs. The source is a woman aged 18-30 years in good health and CMV-seropositive. This chain uses TRBV11-2 with TRBJ1-3; D is undetermined. Here the CDR3 DNA reads TGTGCCAGCAGCTTAGATCTTCGGGACACCATATATTTT. The encoded protein is CASSLDLRDTIYF.